What follows are 15 T cell receptor beta chains derived from one specimen sequenced in a study of blood T cell repertoires in COVID-19. The table came from immunoSEQ multiplex PCR; TCRdb's copy has only in-frame clones and leaves some out. The sample lists about 37,000 clones, 89% occurring once. What was sequenced was peripheral blood. Receptors were obtained from a human donor in a cohort sampled during active COVID-19.

The gene calls are TRBV7-6 and TRBJ2-6; weak D call: TRBD1 (5 bases). The germline CDR1 and CDR2 sequences are SGHVS and FNYEAQ. Trimming removed 1 base at V and 0 bases at J, with 13 bases between. The CDR3 is 18 amino acids. CDR3 nucleotides: TGTGCCAGCAGCTTAGATCCAGGGTTCGTCTCTGGGGCCAACGTCCTGACTTTC. It translates to CASSLDPGFVSGANVLTF. The whole variable domain, remainder taken from reference TRBV7-6 and TRBJ2-6, is GAGVSQSPRYKVTKRGQDVALRCDPISGHVSLYWYRQALGQGPEFLTYFNYEAQQDKSGLPNDRFSAERPEGSISTLTIQRTEQRDSAMYRCASSLDPGFVSGANVLTFGAGSRLTVL.

This clone showed up just a few times. This sequence joins TRBV6-5 and TRBJ2-7; 10 bases are shared with TRBD2. Germline V gives CDR1 MNHEY, CDR2 SVGAGI. Germline trimming cut 0 bases from V and 1 base from J; bases unmatched to any gene: 3. The CDR3 runs 16 residues. CDR3 amino acids: CASSYSQLAGSYEQYF. Written as DNA, the CDR3 is TGTGCCAGCAGTTACTCCCAACTAGCGGGGTCCTACGAGCAGTACTTC.

The CDR3 loop is CASSSVTGILSYEQYF. CDR3 coding DNA: TGTGCCAGCAGCTCCGTGACAGGGATCCTTTCCTACGAGCAGTACTTC. V gene TRBV7-8 combines with J gene TRBJ2-7, with TRBD1 matching over 7 bases. V shed 4 bases and J 1 base; nucleotides not matched to a gene: 10. Germline CDR1 reads SGHVS; CDR2 reads FQNEAQ. The CDR3 is 16 residues long. Filled out from reference TRBV7-8 and TRBJ2-7, the complete variable domain reads GAGVSQSPRYKVAKRGQDVALRCDPISGHVSLFWYQQALGQGPEFLTYFQNEAQLDKSGLPSDRFFAERPEGSVSTLKIQRTQQEDSAVYLCASSSVTGILSYEQYFGPGTRLTVT.

The chain carries TRBV25-1 and TRBJ2-2; a weak D match, TRBD1 (5 bases). V lost 4 bases, J lost 3 bases, and 6 bases lay in between. This CDR3 is 13 amino acids long. Germline CDR1 reads MGHDK; CDR2 reads SYGVNS. Here the CDR3 reads CASSAGYTGELFF. The CDR3 coding sequence is TGTGCCAGCAGTGCAGGGTACACCGGGGAGCTGTTTTTT.

The DNA of the CDR3 is TGTGCCAGCAGTTTAGGGGCCCAGGCCCTCCACTTT. Translated, it gives CASSLGAQALHF. This chain uses TRBV28 with TRBJ1-6, with D maybe TRBD1 (5 bases). The CDR3 has 12 residues. CDR1 is MDHEN and CDR2 is SYDVKM in the germline V gene. Trimming shortened V by 2 bases and J by 14 bases, and 10 bases separated the two germline ends.

The V call is TRBV5-1, the J call TRBJ2-7; D gene uncertain. CDR1 SGHRS and CDR2 YFSETQ come from the germline V gene. Trimming cost V 0 bases and J 5 bases, with 3 bases left between them. This CDR3 contains 11 residues. The CDR3: CASSLANEQYF. CDR3 DNA sequence: TGCGCCAGCAGCTTGGCTAACGAGCAGTACTTC.

The rearrangement links TRBV7-2 to TRBJ1-2; TRBD1 agrees at 10 bases. The germline V gene has CDR1 SGHTA and CDR2 FQGNSA. With V trimmed by 3 bases and J by 7 bases, 5 bases remained unmatched. This CDR3 contains 14 residues. The CDR3 DNA follows: TGTGCCAGCAGCTTCGACAGGGGGCTCTCTGGCTACACCTTC. This sequence encodes CASSFDRGLSGYTF.

The V gene is TRBV5-8, the J gene TRBJ2-1; a possible D gene is TRBD2 (6 bases). V lost 0 bases and J 6 bases, leaving 16 bases between the germline ends. Germline V gene lookup returns CDR1 SGHTS and CDR2 YDEGEE. The CDR3 consists of 16 residues. The DNA of the CDR3 is TGTGCCAGCAGCTTGGTGCTAGCGAACCCCCCCAATGAGCAGTTCTTC. It translates to CASSLVLANPPNEQFF.

The chain employs TRBV28 and TRBJ2-5; 12 nucleotides agree with TRBD2. Trimming at V came to 3 bases and at J to 0 bases, leaving 5 bases not matched to a gene. Germline CDR1 MDHEN, CDR2 SYDVKM. This CDR3 is 17 amino acids long. The DNA of the CDR3 is TGTGCCAGCAGTTTCCGACTAGCGGGAGATAACCAAGAGACCCAGTACTTC. Residues: CASSFRLAGDNQETQYF. Complete variable domain (other parts from reference TRBV28 and TRBJ2-5): DVKVTQSSRYLVKRTGEKVFLECVQDMDHENMFWYRQDPGLGLRLIYFSYDVKMKEKGDIPEGYSVSREKKERFSLILESASTNQTSMYLCASSFRLAGDNQETQYFGPGTRLLVL.

This clone was observed once. The chain recombines TRBV6-5 with TRBJ2-1; 7 nucleotides align to TRBD2. The V and J ends lost 7 bases and 6 bases, in that order; junction bases with no gene match: 12. Germline CDR1 and CDR2: MNHEY and SVGAGI. The CDR3 has 15 residues. The CDR3 DNA sequence: TGTGCCAGCACCCCGGGGAGGCGGGGGTTCAATGAGCAGTTCTTC. It translates to CASTPGRRGFNEQFF.

In this sample, this clone turned up a few times. The chain uses TRBV29-1 and TRBJ2-7; D is unresolved. Germline assignment: CDR1 SQVTM and CDR2 ANQGSEA. V gave up 1 base and J gave up 3 bases, with 10 bases separating them. The CDR3 runs 13 residues. This chain's CDR3 is CSVEVSYGYEQYF. CDR3 DNA: TGCAGCGTTGAAGTTTCCTACGGCTACGAGCAGTACTTC.

The chain recombines TRBV5-1 with TRBJ1-2, with 8 positions matching TRBD1. V shed 4 bases, J shed 8 bases, and the junction held 10 bases outside the gene matches. Germline CDR1 is SGHRS and CDR2 is YFSETQ. The CDR3 covers 14 residues. The CDR3 nucleotides read TGCGCCAGCAGCGGTAAGGAGACAGGGGAAGGCTACACCTTC. Its protein is CASSGKETGEGYTF.

The chain has TRBV7-2 and TRBJ2-3, with TRBD2 identical over 7 bases. The CDR3 contains 15 residues. V lost 1 base, J lost 4 bases, and 5 bases stayed unmatched. Germline V gives CDR1 SGHTA, CDR2 FQGNSA. As DNA, the CDR3 is TGTGCCAGCAGCTTAGGGGGAGGGTTTTCAGATACGCAGTATTTT. Amino acids: CASSLGGGFSDTQYF.

The genes are TRBV18 and TRBJ1-3; no clear D. V was cut by 3 bases and J by 0 bases, with 12 bases left in between. Germline CDR1 is KGHSH and CDR2 is LQKENI. The CDR3 length is 16 residues. The CDR3 here is CASSPFSGYSGNTIYF. Here the CDR3 DNA reads TGTGCCAGCTCACCTTTCTCCGGGTACTCTGGAAACACCATATATTTT.

This clone was picked up a small number of times. The V gene is TRBV15, the J gene TRBJ2-5; D may be TRBD1 (6 bases). Germline V gene sequence: CDR1 LNHNV, CDR2 YYDKDF (reference sequence). V lost 1 base to trimming and J lost 9 bases, with 18 bases between them. The CDR3 is 15 amino acids. The CDR3: CATSRVRAGANAQYF. CDR3 coding DNA: TGTGCCACCAGCAGAGTACGGGCAGGGGCAAATGCCCAGTACTTC. Full variable domain (rest looked up from reference TRBV15 and TRBJ2-5): DAMVIQNPRYQVTQFGKPVTLSCSQTLNHNVMYWYQQKSSQAPKLLFHYYDKDFNNEADTPDNFQSRRPNTSFCFLDIRSPGLGDTAMYLCATSRVRAGANAQYFGPGTRLLVL.